The source of this T cell receptor (beta chain) is a study of T cells in localized non-small cell lung cancer. Points from the study as a whole: Adjacent uninvolved lung tissue had the highest T cell clonality, exceeding tumor.

V was cut by 1 base and J by 7 bases, with 10 bases left in between. This CDR3 is built from 13 residues. Germline CDR1 is MNHNS and CDR2 is SASEGT. Sequencing was performed with immunoSEQ multiplex PCR; in TCRdb, only in-frame clones are kept and a portion is missing. The table records 8,500 to 13,000 clones, about 70% of them present only once. The sample holds one count of this clone. Its matching antigen is unknown. This sequence originates from a male donor at least 60 years old with stage I lung adenocarcinoma. The sequenced sample was peripheral blood, obtained before any cancer treatment. This rearrangement joins TRBV6-1 to TRBJ1-2; D is unclear. The CDR3 sequence is CASSEGDVAGYTF. CDR3 sequence (DNA): TGTGCCAGCAGTGAAGGTGACGTCGCTGGCTACACCTTC.